This TCR beta chain came from a study of blood T cells in healthy people across ages. The overall study: About one barcoded beta molecule per two T cells came from capture by template switching.

Per sample, no less than 5.5 micrograms of total RNA were extracted. V was clipped by 6 bases and J by 6 bases; unmatched bases: 7. Germline CDR1 and CDR2: DFQATT and SNEGSKA (reference sequence). The CDR3 runs 13 residues. The second PCR ran 7 to 11 cycles with a sample-barcoded 5' primer and J-beta primers. Each TCR beta cDNA got a 12-nucleotide random molecular identifier. Via MiXCR, TCRdb re-called the 5' RACE reads, giving one row per CDR3 protein. The sample yields approximately 960,000 distinct CDR3 sequences, around 29% seen once. The same data also contributed to another study, on T cells of mothers and their children. From that paper: Thymic selection shapes TCR recombination output in related pairs, and it does so similarly in unrelated pairs.

V is TRBV20-1 and J is TRBJ1-2; TRBD1 matches at 10 bases. This sequence was found in a middle-aged woman in good health. Sequenced: blood. CDR3 loop: CSALDRGSNGYTF. Written as DNA, the CDR3 is TGCAGTGCCCTGGACAGGGGGAGTAATGGCTACACCTTC.